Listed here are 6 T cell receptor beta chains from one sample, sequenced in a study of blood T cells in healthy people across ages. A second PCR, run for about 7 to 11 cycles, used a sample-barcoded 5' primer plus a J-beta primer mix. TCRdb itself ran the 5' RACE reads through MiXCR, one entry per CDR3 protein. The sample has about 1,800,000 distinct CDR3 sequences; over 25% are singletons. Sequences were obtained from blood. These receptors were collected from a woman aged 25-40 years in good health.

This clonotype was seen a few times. The CDR3 protein is CASSAPPGGLLAGGVGELFF. CDR3 DNA: TGTGCCAGCAGCGCCCCCCCAGGGGGCCTACTAGCGGGAGGGGTCGGGGAGCTGTTTTTT. The rearrangement uses TRBV21-1 and TRBJ2-2; TRBD2, the D gene given by the table, was not confirmed from the DNA. TRBV21-1 counts as a pseudogene. CDR3 size: 20 residues.

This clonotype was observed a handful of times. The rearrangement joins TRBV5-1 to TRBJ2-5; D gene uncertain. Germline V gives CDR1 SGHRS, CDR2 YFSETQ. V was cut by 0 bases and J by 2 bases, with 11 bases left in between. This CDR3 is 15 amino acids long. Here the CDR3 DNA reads TGCGCCAGCAGCTTGGACATAGGCGTACAAGAGACCCAGTACTTC. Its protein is CASSLDIGVQETQYF.

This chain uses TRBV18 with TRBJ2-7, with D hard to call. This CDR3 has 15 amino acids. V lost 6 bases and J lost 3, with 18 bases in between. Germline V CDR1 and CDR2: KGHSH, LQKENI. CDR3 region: CASSPSTGSNYEQYF. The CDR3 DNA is TGTGCCAGCTCGCCGAGTACCGGGTCCAACTACGAGCAGTACTTC.

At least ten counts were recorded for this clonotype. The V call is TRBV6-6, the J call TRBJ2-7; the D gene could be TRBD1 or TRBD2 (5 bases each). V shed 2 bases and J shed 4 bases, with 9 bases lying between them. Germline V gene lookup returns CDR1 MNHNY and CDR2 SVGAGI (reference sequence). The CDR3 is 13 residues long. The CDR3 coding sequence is TGTGCCAGCAGTTACCGGGACCGATACGAGCAGTACTTC. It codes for CASSYRDRYEQYF.

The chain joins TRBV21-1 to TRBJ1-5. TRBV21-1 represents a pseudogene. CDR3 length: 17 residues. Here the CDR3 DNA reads TGTGCCAGCAGCAAAGTCGTAGCAGGGAGGTCCAAACAGCCCCAGCATTTT. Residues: CASSKVVAGRSKQPQHF.

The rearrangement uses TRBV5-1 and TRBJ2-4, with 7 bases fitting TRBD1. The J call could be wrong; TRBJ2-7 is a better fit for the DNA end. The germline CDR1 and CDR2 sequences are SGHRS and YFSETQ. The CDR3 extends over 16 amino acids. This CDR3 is CASSPHSGTVGYEQYF. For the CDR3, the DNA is TGCGCCAGCAGTCCACACTCCGGGACAGTCGGCTACGAGCAGTACTTC.